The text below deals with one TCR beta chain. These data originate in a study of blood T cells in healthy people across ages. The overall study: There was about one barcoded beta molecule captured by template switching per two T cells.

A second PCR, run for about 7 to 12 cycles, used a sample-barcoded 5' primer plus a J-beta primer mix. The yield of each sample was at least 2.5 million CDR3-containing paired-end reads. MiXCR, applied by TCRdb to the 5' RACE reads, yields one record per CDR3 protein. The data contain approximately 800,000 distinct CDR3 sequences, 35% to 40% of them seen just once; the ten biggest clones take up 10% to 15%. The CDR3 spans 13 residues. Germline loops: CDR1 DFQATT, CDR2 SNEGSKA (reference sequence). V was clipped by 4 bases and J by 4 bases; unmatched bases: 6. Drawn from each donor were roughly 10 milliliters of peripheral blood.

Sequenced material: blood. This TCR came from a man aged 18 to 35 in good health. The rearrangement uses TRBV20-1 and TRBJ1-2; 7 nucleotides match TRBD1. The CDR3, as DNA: TGCAGTGCTATTGGGTCAGGGGGCTATGGCTACACCTTC. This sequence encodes CSAIGSGGYGYTF.